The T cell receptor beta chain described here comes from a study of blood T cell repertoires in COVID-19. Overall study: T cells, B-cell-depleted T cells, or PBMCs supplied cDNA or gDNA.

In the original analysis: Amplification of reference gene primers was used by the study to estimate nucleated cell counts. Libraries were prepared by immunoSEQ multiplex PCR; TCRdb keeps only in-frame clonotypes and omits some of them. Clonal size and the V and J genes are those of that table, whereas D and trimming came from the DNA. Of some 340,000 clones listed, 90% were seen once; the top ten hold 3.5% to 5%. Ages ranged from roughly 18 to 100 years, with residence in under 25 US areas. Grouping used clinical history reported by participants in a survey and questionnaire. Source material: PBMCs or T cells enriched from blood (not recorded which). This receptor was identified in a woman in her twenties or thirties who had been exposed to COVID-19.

CDR3 coding DNA: TGTGCCAGCAGCTTAGGTGGACAGATCACCGGGGAGCTGTTTTTT. This translates into CASSLGGQITGELFF. The chain carries TRBV7-9 and TRBJ2-2, with TRBD1 as a possible D gene (6 bases). Germline lookup yields CDR1 SEHNR and CDR2 FQNEAQ (reference sequence). The CDR3 length is 15 residues. V lost 1 base and J 4 bases, leaving 10 bases between the germline ends.